The 17 T cell receptor beta chains listed next were all sequenced from one sample in a study of read filtering for tumor transcriptome and immune sequencing. Molecular barcoded adaptors covering alpha/delta and beta/gamma chains were used on about 0.4 ug RNA. TCRdb re-called the reads with MiXCR, one entry per CDR3 protein. Of about 130,000 distinct CDR3 sequences listed, 13% are singletons. Material for sequencing was a population of CD138-negative cells sorted from bone marrow. Receptor source: a donor aged 40 or over with multiple myeloma.

This clonotype was counted at least ten times. This chain joins TRBV24-1 and TRBJ2-1; D perhaps matches TRBD1 (6 bases). Germline values: CDR1 KGHDR, CDR2 SFDVKD. The V and J ends lost 4 bases and 5 bases respectively, with 17 bases between them. The CDR3 spans 16 residues. The CDR3 protein is CATSDTTGLAHNEQFF. The CDR3 region has the DNA TGTGCCACCAGTGACACCACAGGGTTGGCCCACAATGAGCAGTTCTTC.

This clonotype was counted between two and nine times. The chain carries TRBV7-9 and TRBJ2-2; D is unresolved. This CDR3 region has 13 residues. The V and J ends lost 4 bases and 6 bases respectively, with 9 bases between them. Germline assignment: CDR1 SEHNR and CDR2 FQNEAQ (reference sequence). CDR3 protein: CASSSASAGELFF. DNA of the CDR3: TGTGCCAGCAGCTCTGCTTCGGCCGGGGAGCTGTTTTTT.

At least ten counts were recorded for this clonotype. Here the CDR3 DNA reads TGTGCCAGTAAGACAGCGGGGAATGAAAAACTGTTTTTT. Amino acids: CASKTAGNEKLFF. This chain uses TRBV3-1 with TRBJ1-4; D is possibly TRBD1 (5 bases). The ends were cut back, 9 bases at V and 5 bases at J, with 13 bases in the middle. Germline lookup yields CDR1 LGHDT and CDR2 YNNKEL (reference sequence). The CDR3 covers 13 residues.

This clonotype was detected many times. The chain couples TRBV5-1 to TRBJ2-7, with TRBD2 as a possible D gene (5 bases). Germline V lookup: CDR1 SGHRS, CDR2 YFSETQ. The CDR3 has 15 residues. Trimming cost V 2 bases and J 7 bases, with 19 bases left between them. CDR3: CASSLRPGTGSEQYF. The CDR3 DNA follows: TGCGCCAGCAGCTTACGACCGGGAACGGGGAGTGAGCAGTACTTC. Supplemented by reference TRBV5-1 and TRBJ2-7, the full variable domain reads KAGVTQTPRYLIKTRGQQVTLSCSPISGHRSVSWYQQTPGQGLQFLFEYFSETQRNKGNFPGRFSGRQFSNSRSEMNVSTLELGDSALYLCASSLRPGTGSEQYFGPGTRLTVT.

In its sample, this clonotype was seen a few times. V usage is TRBV18 and J usage is TRBJ1-2; 8 bases agree with TRBD1. Germline lookup yields CDR1 KGHSH and CDR2 LQKENI. This CDR3 is 13 amino acids long. Losses at the gene ends were 3 bases for V and 8 bases for J; bases not matched to a gene: 5. CDR3 DNA: TGTGCCAGCTCACCCCAGGGGGCGGAAGGCTACACCTTC. Translating gives CASSPQGAEGYTF.

This clonotype was recorded at least ten times. For the CDR3, the DNA is TGTGCCAGCAGAGACCGACAGGGATGGGATCAGCCCCAGCATTTT. It yields the protein CASRDRQGWDQPQHF. V is TRBV2 and J is TRBJ1-5; the match to TRBD1 covers 7 bases. This CDR3 has 15 amino acids. V lost 6 bases, J lost 5 bases, and 10 bases stayed unmatched. The germline CDR1 and CDR2 sequences are SNHLY and FYNNEI. The whole variable domain, filled in from reference TRBV2 and TRBJ1-5, reads EPEVTQTPSHQVTQMGQEVILRCVPISNHLYFYWYRQILGQKVEFLVSFYNNEISEKSEIFDDQFSVERPDGSNFTLKIRSTKLEDSAMYFCASRDRQGWDQPQHFGDGTRLSIL.

This clonotype was counted at least ten times. V is TRBV19 and J is TRBJ2-1; TRBD1 is a possible D gene (5 bases). Germline V lookup: CDR1 LNHDA, CDR2 SQIVND (reference sequence). V lost 9 bases and J lost 4, with 16 bases in between. The CDR3 contains 14 residues. CDR3 nucleotide sequence: TGTGCCAGCAGCCCTGGACACTCGTACAATGAGCAGTTCTTC. It encodes CASSPGHSYNEQFF.

This clonotype was picked up many times. The chain combines TRBV7-9 with TRBJ2-2; D call uncertain. Germline-derived CDR1 and CDR2 are SEHNR and FQNEAQ (reference sequence). V shed 5 bases and J shed 7 bases, with 11 bases lying between them. The CDR3 extends over 13 amino acids. CDR3: CASSPSRGGELFF. The CDR3 coding sequence is TGTGCCAGCAGCCCATCTCGCGGCGGGGAGCTGTTTTTT.

This chain connects TRBV7-9 to TRBJ2-1, with D possibly being TRBD2 (6 bases). This CDR3 is built from 13 residues. V was shortened by 1 base and J by 15 bases, with 16 bases between the two germline ends. Germline CDR1 and CDR2: SEHNR and FQNEAQ (reference sequence). The CDR3: CASSLEVAGRPFF. In DNA, the CDR3 is TGTGCCAGCAGCTTAGAGGTGGCGGGAAGACCGTTCTTC. Using reference TRBV7-9 and TRBJ2-1 for the parts outside the CDR3, the full variable domain is DTGVSQNPRHKITKRGQNVTFRCDPISEHNRLYWYRQTLGQGPEFLTYFQNEAQLEKSRLLSDRFSAERPKGSFSTLEIQRTEQGDSAMYLCASSLEVAGRPFFGPGTRLTVL.

In this sample, this clonotype turned up many times. In DNA form, the CDR3 reads TGCAGCGTGACAGGGAACAGTGTGAACACTGAAGCTTTCTTT. It encodes CSVTGNSVNTEAFF. The chain is built from TRBV29-1 and TRBJ1-1, with 7 bases aligning to TRBD1. Germline CDR1 is SQVTM and CDR2 is ANQGSEA. The ends lost 6 bases at V and 0 bases at J; junction bases unmatched: 7. The CDR3 sequence is 14 residues long. The whole variable domain, filled in from reference TRBV29-1 and TRBJ1-1, reads SAVISQKPSRDICQRGTSLTIQCQVDSQVTMMFWYRQQPGQSLTLIATANQGSEATYESGFVIDKFPISRPNLTFSTLTVSNMSPEDSSIYLCSVTGNSVNTEAFFGQGTRLTVV.

This clonotype was picked up many times. V gene TRBV10-3 combines with J gene TRBJ2-7; 10 bases line up with TRBD1. V lost 6 bases, J lost 2 bases, and 7 bases stayed unmatched. CDR1 ENHRY and CDR2 SYGVKD come from the germline V gene. This CDR3 region has 15 residues. The CDR3 coding sequence is TGTGCCATCAGGCCGACAGGGGGCGAGACCTACGAGCAGTACTTC. Protein product: CAIRPTGGETYEQYF.

Comment on this clonotype: One base away lies a much larger clone, so this may be a sequencing read error. The chain carries TRBV12-3 or TRBV12-4 and TRBJ2-7, with 7 bases aligning to TRBD2. This CDR3 has 13 amino acids. V lost 11 bases, J lost 3 bases, and 10 bases stayed unmatched. This chain's CDR3 is CAGAMGLSYEQYF. CDR3 in DNA: TGTGCCGGCGCGATGGGACTAAGCTACGAGCAGTACTTC.

This clonotype came up many times. V gene TRBV11-3 combines with J gene TRBJ2-1; 13 nucleotides line up with TRBD2. CDR1 is SGHNT and CDR2 is YENEEA in the germline V gene. The J segment lost 7 bases and the V segment lost 5 bases, leaving 20 bases of the junction unmatched. The CDR3 runs to 20 residues. CDR3 bases: TGTGCCAGCAGCCTCAATGGACTAGCGGGAGTGGACGTCGTTTCGAATGAGCAGTTCTTC. As protein: CASSLNGLAGVDVVSNEQFF.

In this sample, this clonotype turned up many times. The V gene is TRBV7-9, the J gene TRBJ2-2, with a tentative D call TRBD2 (5 bases). There are 15 residues in the CDR3. Trimming pared 7 bases from V and 4 bases from J, leaving 16 bases between. In germline, CDR1 is SEHNR, CDR2 FQNEAQ (reference sequence). The CDR3 DNA is TGTGCCAGCACGGGATCCCAACAGCCCACCGGGGAGCTGTTTTTT. It specifies CASTGSQQPTGELFF.

Comments on this clonotype: A much larger clone lies one base from this, so it may be a read error. This chain connects TRBV12-3 or TRBV12-4 to TRBJ1-1, with TRBD1 matching 9 bases. The CDR3 covers 13 residues. This chain's CDR3 is CACSVQGANEAFF. The DNA for the CDR3 is TGTGCCTGCAGTGTACAGGGGGCAAACGAAGCTTTCTTT.

Ten or more counts support this clonotype. The rearrangement joins TRBV5-1 to TRBJ2-1; D uncertain. CDR3 length: 14 residues. Between the trimmed V and J ends, which lost 2 bases and 8 bases, there was a span of 14 bases. The V gene's germline CDR1 is SGHRS and CDR2 YFSETQ. CDR3 loop: CASSLSRMDDEQFF. The CDR3 nucleotides are TGCGCCAGCAGCTTATCTAGAATGGACGATGAGCAGTTCTTC.

This clonotype was seen ten or more times. The genes are TRBV6-5 and TRBJ1-5, with 10 nucleotides matching TRBD1. CDR1 MNHEY and CDR2 SVGAGI come from the germline V gene. J was trimmed by 7 bases and V by 6 bases; bases with no gene match: 6. This CDR3 is 14 amino acids long. CDR3 nucleotides: TGTGCCAGCAGAGGACAGGGGGGCGGGCAGCCCCAGCATTTT. It codes for CASRGQGGGQPQHF.